This record covers a single TCR beta chain. The CDR3 is made up of 17 amino acids. J gave up 5 bases and V 0 bases, and 10 bases lay outside the gene matches. Germline CDR1 is KGHSH and CDR2 is LQKENI. This record comes from a study of cytomegalovirus exposure and HLA in healthy donors. A multiplex PCR was run with 60 Vbeta primers and 13 Jbeta primers. Repertoires were generated with immunoSEQ multiplex PCR, while TCRdb's copy carries only in-frame clones and drops some. The sample records about 110,000 clones, approximately 71% being singletons. Sequenced input: PBMCs. This sequence originates from a man aged 40-50 years in good health and CMV-seronegative. The chain employs TRBV18 and TRBJ2-1; the match to TRBD2 covers 7 bases. CDR3 DNA: TGTGCCAGCTCACCACCGGGCAGGGAGGGATCGGACAATGAGCAGTTCTTC. The encoded protein is CASSPPGREGSDNEQFF.